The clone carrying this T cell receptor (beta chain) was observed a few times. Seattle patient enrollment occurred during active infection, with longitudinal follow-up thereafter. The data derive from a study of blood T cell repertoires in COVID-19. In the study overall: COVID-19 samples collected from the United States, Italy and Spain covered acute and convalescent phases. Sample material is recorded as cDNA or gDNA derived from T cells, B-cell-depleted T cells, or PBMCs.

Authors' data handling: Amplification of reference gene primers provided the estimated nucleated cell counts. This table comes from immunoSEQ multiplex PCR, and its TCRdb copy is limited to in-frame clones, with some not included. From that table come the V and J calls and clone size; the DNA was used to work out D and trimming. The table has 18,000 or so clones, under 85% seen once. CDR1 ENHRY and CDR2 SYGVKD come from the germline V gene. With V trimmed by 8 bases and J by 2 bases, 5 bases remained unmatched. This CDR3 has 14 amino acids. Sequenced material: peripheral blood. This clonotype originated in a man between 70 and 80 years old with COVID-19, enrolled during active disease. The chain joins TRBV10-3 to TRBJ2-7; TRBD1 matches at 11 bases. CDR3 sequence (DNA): TGTGCCATCGGAGAGGGACAGGGGGCCTACGAGCAGTACTTC. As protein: CAIGEGQGAYEQYF.